A selection of T cell receptor beta chains follows, all from one sample in a study of T cell responses to AZD1222 COVID-19 vaccine. Method: immunoSEQ multiplex PCR; TCRdb's copy keeps in-frame clones and lacks some. The profile covers some 120,000 clones, with about 87% appearing a single time and 4% to 4.5% taken by the ten largest. The sequences come from peripheral blood, collected on day 0 of AZD1222 vaccination. Source of these receptors: an adult in good health. CDR3s include the opening cysteine and the closing phenylalanine or tryptophan. A D gene is named only where the DNA matches it firmly. Part of the rows lack a size; the others show once, few, many or a class for expanded clones.

d_call j_call cdr3_length clone_size v_call cdr3_nt cdr3_aa
. TRBJ1-2 14 few TRBV4-1 TGCGCCAGCAGCGTCGGTTTGGGGGACTATGGCTACACCTTC CASSVGLGDYGYTF
TRBD2 TRBJ2-3 15 . TRBV19 TGTGCCAGTAAGGCGAGAGCGGGAGGCACAGATACGCAGTATTTT CASKARAGGTDTQYF
. TRBJ1-2 14 . TRBV6-2/TRBV6-3 TGTGCCAGCAGTTACAGACAGACTAACTATGGCTACACCTTC CASSYRQTNYGYTF
TRBD2 TRBJ2-3 16 . TRBV5-4 TGTGCCAGCAGCAGCGGACTAGCGGGGGGCTCCCCCCCGCAGTATTTT CASSSGLAGGSPPQYF
. TRBJ2-7 13 . TRBV21-1 TGTGCCAGCAGCACGAACGCCCCTCCTGAGCAGTACTTC CASSTNAPPEQYF
. TRBJ1-6 15 once TRBV4-3 TGCGCCAGCAGCCAGGAAGTCAAGAATAATTCACCCCTCCACTTT CASSQEVKNNSPLHF
TRBD1 TRBJ1-1 15 . TRBV7-3 TGTGCCAGCAGCTTAATTGGGACAGGTGATACTGAAGCTTTCTTT CASSLIGTGDTEAFF
TRBD2 TRBJ2-7 16 . TRBV9 TGTGCCAGCAGCCTCGGGGTAGCGGGAGGATTGGGGGAGCAGTACTTC CASSLGVAGGLGEQYF
. TRBJ1-2 11 . TRBV20-1 TGCAGTGAAGGCAGGGCCTATGGCTACACCTTC CSEGRAYGYTF
. TRBJ1-2 15 . TRBV18 TGTGCCAGCTCACCTACAGGTTTTGTCAACTATGGCTACACCTTC CASSPTGFVNYGYTF
. TRBJ2-7 13 . TRBV6-6 TGTGCCAGCAGTTATGGATTATCCTACGAGCAGTACTTC CASSYGLSYEQYF
TRBD2 TRBJ2-3 13 . TRBV7-3 TGTGCCAGCAGCTTAACTAGCGGGGAGACGCAGTATTTT CASSLTSGETQYF
. TRBJ1-5 13 . TRBV6-1 TGTGCCAGCAGTGATCGGGGCCATCAGCCCCAGCATTTT CASSDRGHQPQHF